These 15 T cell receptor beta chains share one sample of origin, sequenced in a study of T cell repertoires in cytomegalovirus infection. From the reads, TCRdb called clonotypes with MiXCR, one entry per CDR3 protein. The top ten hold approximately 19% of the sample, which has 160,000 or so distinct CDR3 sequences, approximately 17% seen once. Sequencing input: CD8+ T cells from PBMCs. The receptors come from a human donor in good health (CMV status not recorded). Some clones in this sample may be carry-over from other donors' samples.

The CDR3 nucleotides read TGCAGCGTAGACGACATGCAAGAGACCCAGTACTTC. It translates to CSVDDMQETQYF. This rearrangement joins TRBV29-1 to TRBJ2-5; D uncertain. CDR1 SQVTM and CDR2 ANQGSEA come from the germline V gene. Deletions cut 6 bases from V and 2 bases from J, with 10 bases between. The CDR3 spans 12 residues.

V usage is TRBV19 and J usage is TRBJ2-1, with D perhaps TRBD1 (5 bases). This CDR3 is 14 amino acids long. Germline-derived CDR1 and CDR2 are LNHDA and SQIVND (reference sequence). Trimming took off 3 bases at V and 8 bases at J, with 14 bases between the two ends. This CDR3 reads CASSIADSTDEQFF. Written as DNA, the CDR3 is TGTGCCAGTAGTATCGCCGACAGTACGGATGAGCAGTTCTTC.

Here the CDR3 reads CASSQGAGTGNGYTF. CDR3 in DNA: TGCGCCAGCAGCCAGGGGGCCGGGACAGGGAACGGCTACACCTTC. The V gene is TRBV4-3, the J gene TRBJ1-2; TRBD1 matches 9 bases. The CDR3 spans 15 residues. Germline V gene sequence: CDR1 LGHNA, CDR2 YSLEER. Trimming at V came to 3 bases and at J to 8 bases, leaving 10 bases not matched to a gene.

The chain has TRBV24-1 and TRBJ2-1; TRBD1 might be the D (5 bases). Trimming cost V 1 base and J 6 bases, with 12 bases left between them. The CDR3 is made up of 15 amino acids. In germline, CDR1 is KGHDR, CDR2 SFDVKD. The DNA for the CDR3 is TGTGCCACCAGTGATTTACGGCAGGGTCCCAATGAGCAGTTCTTC. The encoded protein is CATSDLRQGPNEQFF.

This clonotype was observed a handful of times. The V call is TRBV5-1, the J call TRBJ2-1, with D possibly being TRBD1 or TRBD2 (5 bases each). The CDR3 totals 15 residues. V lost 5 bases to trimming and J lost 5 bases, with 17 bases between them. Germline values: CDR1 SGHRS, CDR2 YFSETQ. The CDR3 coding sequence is TGCGCCAGCAGTATAAACTCCGGGGCCAACAATGAGCAGTTCTTC. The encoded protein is CASSINSGANNEQFF.

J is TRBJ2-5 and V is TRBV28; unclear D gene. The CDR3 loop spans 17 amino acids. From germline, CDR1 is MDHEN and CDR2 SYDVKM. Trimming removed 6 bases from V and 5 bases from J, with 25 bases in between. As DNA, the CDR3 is TGTGCCAGCAGCCCGACCCAGAGATCTGTCGCCTGGGAGACCCAGTACTTC. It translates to CASSPTQRSVAWETQYF.

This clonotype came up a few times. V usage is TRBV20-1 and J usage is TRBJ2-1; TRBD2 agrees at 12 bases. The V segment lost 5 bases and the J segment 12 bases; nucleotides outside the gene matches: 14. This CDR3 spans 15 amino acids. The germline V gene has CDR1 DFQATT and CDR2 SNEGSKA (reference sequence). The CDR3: CSADVTSGRSLGQFF. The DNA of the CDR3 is TGCAGTGCTGACGTGACTAGCGGGAGATCCCTGGGGCAGTTCTTC.

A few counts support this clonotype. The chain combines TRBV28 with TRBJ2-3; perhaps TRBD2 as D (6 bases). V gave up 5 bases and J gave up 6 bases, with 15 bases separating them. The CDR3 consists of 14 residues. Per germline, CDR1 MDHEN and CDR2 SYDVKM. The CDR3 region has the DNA TGTGCCAGCAGTCCCAATGTTGGGAGGGATACGCAGTATTTT. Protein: CASSPNVGRDTQYF.

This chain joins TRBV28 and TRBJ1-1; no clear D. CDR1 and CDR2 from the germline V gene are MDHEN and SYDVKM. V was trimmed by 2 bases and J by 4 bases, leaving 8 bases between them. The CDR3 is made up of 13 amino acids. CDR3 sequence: CASSLRKATEAFF. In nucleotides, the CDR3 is TGTGCCAGCAGTTTACGAAAAGCCACTGAAGCTTTCTTT.

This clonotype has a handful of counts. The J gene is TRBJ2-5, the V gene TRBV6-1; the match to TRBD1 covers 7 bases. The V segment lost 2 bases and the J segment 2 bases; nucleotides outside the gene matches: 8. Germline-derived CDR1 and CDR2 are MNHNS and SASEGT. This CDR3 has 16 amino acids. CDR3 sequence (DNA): TGTGCCAGCAGTGAACCCGGGACAGACAGTCAAGAGACCCAGTACTTC. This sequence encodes CASSEPGTDSQETQYF.

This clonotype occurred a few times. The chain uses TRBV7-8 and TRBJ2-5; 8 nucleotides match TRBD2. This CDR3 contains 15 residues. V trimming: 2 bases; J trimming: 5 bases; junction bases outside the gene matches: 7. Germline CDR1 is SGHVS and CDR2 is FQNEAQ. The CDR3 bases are TGTGCCAGCAGCTTAAGAAGCGGGAGCGGCGAGACCCAGTACTTC. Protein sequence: CASSLRSGSGETQYF.

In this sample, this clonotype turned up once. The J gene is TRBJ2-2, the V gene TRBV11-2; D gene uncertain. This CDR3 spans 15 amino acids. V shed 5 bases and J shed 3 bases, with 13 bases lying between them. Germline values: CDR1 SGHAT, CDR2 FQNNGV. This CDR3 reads CASSKEYGDTGELFF. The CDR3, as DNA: TGTGCCAGCAGCAAGGAGTATGGTGACACCGGGGAGCTGTTTTTT.

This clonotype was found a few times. CDR3 residues: CASSLLTGVNTEAFF. The CDR3 coding sequence is TGTGCCAGCAGCCTATTGACAGGGGTCAACACTGAAGCTTTCTTT. The chain couples TRBV7-2 to TRBJ1-1; 8 bases line up with TRBD1. V trimming: 5 bases; J trimming: 2 bases; junction bases outside the gene matches: 7. This CDR3 has 15 amino acids. CDR1 and CDR2 (germline): SGHTA, FQGNSA.

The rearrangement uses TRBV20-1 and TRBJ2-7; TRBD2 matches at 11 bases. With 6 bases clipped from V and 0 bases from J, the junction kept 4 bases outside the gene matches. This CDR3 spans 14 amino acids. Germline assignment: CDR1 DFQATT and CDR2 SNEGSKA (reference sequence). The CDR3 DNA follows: TGCAGTGCCGGAGGACTAGCGGGCTCCTACGAGCAGTACTTC. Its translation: CSAGGLAGSYEQYF.

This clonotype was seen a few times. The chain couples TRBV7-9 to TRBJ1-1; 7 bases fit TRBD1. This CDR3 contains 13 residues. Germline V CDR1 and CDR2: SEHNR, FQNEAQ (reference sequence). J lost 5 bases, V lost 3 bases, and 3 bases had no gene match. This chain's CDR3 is CASSFRGVTEAFF. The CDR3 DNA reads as TGTGCCAGCAGCTTCAGGGGGGTGACTGAAGCTTTCTTT.